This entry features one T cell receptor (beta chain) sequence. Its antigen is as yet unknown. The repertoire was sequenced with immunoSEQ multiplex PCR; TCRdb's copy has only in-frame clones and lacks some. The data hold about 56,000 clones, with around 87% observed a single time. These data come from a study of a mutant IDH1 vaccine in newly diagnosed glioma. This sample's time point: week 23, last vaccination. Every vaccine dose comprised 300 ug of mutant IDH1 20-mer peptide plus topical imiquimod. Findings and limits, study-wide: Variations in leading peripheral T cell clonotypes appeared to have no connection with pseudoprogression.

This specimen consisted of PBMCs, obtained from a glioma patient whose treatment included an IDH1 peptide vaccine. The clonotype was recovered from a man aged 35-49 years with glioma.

CDR3 sequence: CATSTGGRSYEQYF. The CDR3 DNA reads TGTGCCACCAGCACAGGGGGGAGGTCCTACGAGCAGTACTTC. The chain combines TRBV15 with TRBJ2-7, with a possible D match to TRBD1 (7 bases). The CDR3 runs 14 residues. With 4 bases removed from V and 1 base from J, the gap between germline ends came to 11 bases. Germline CDR1 reads LNHNV; CDR2 reads YYDKDF (reference sequence).